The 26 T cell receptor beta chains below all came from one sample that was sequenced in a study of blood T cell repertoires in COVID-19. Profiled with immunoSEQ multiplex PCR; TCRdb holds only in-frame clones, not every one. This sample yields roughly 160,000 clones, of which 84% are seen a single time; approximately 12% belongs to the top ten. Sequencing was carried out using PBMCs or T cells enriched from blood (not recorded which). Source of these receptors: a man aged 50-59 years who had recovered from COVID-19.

CDR3 loop: CAISESKGVANYGYTF. The CDR3 DNA is TGTGCCATCAGTGAGTCGAAAGGGGTAGCTAACTATGGCTACACCTTC. V usage is TRBV10-3 and J usage is TRBJ1-2, with a weak D call TRBD1 (5 bases). Germline V gene lookup returns CDR1 ENHRY and CDR2 SYGVKD. CDR3 length equals 16 residues. V was shortened by 0 bases and J by 0 bases, with 11 bases between the two germline ends.

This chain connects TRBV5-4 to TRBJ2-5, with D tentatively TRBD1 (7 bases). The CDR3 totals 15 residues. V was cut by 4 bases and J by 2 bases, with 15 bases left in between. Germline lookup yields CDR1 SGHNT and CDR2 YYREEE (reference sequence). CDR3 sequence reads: CASSPMQGGQETQYF. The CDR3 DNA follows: TGTGCCAGCAGCCCCATGCAGGGGGGTCAAGAGACCCAGTACTTC. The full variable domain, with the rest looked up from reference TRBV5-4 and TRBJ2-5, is ETGVTQSPTHLIKTRGQQVTLRCSSQSGHNTVSWYQQALGQGPQFIFQYYREEENGRGNFPPRFSGLQFPNYSSELNVNALELDDSALYLCASSPMQGGQETQYFGPGTRLLVL.

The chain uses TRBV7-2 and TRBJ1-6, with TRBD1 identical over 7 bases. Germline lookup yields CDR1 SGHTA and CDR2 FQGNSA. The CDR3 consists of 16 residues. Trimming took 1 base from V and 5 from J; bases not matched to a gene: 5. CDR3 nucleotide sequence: TGTGCCAGCAGCTTAGTGGCGACAGGGAATAATTCACCCCTCCACTTT. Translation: CASSLVATGNNSPLHF.

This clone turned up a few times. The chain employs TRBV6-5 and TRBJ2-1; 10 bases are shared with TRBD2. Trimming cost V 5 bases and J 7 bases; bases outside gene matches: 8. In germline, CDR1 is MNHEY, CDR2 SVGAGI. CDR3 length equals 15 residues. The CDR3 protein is CASSPPAGGRNEQFF. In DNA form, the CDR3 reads TGTGCCAGCAGTCCTCCAGCGGGGGGGCGTAATGAGCAGTTCTTC.

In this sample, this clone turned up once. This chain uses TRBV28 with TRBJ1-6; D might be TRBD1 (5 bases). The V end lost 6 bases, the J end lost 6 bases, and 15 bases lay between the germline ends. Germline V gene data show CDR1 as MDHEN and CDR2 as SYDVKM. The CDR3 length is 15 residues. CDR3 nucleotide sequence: TGTGCCAGCAGCCCCCGGTTTAGGGGTAATTCACCCCTCCACTTT. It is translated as CASSPRFRGNSPLHF.

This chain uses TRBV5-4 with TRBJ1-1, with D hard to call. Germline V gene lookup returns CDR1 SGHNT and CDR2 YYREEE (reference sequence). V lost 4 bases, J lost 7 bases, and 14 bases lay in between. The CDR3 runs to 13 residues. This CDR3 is CASSPARSLEAFF. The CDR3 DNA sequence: TGTGCCAGCAGCCCCGCGAGGTCCCTTGAAGCTTTCTTT.

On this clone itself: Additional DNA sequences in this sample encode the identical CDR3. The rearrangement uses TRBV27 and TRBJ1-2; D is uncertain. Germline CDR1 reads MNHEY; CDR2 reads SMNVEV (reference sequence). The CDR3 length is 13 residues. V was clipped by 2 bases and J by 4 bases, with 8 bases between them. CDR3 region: CASSLSRSYGYTF. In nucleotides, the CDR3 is TGTGCCAGCAGTTTAAGTAGAAGCTATGGCTACACCTTC.

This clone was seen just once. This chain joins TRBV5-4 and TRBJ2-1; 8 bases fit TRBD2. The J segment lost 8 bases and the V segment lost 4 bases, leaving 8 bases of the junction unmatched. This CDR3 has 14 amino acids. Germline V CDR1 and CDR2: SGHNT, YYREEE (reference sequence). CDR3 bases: TGTGCCAGCAGCCCGCTCGGAGCGGGGGATGAGCAGTTCTTC. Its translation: CASSPLGAGDEQFF.

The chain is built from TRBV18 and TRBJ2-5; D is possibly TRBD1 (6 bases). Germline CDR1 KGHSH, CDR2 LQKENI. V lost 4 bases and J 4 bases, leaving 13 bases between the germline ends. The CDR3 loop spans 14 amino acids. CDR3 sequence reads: CASSRTLRGETQYF. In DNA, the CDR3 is TGTGCCAGCTCACGGACCCTCAGGGGAGAGACCCAGTACTTC.

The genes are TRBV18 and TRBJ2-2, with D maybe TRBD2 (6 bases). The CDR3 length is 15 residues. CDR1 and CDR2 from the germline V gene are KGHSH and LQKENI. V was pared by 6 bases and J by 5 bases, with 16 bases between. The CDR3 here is CASSRGITDTGELFF. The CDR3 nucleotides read TGTGCCAGCTCTCGGGGGATAACGGATACCGGGGAGCTGTTTTTT.

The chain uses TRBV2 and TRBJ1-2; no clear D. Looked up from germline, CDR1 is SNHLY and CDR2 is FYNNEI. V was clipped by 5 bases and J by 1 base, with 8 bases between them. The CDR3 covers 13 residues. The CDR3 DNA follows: TGTGCCAGCAGTCAACAGAGTAACTATGGCTACACCTTC. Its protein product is CASSQQSNYGYTF.

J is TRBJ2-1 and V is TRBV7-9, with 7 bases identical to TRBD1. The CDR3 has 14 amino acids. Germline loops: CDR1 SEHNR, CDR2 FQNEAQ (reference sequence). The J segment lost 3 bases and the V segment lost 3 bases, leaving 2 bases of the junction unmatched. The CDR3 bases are TGTGCCAGCAGCTTGGGGACAGTCTACAATGAGCAGTTCTTC. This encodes CASSLGTVYNEQFF.

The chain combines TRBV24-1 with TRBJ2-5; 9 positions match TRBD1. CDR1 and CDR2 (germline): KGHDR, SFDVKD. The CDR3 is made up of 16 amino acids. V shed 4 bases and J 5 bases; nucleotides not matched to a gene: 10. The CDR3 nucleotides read TGTGCCACCAGTGACCCAACCTCTACAGGGGGCGAGACCCAGTACTTC. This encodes CATSDPTSTGGETQYF.

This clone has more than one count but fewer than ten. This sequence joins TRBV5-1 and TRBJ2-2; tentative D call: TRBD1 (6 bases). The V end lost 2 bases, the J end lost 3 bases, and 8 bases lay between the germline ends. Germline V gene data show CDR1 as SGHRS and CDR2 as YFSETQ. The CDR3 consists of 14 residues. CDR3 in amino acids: CASSLGQYTGELFF. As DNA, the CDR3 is TGCGCCAGCAGCTTAGGACAGTACACCGGGGAGCTGTTTTTT.

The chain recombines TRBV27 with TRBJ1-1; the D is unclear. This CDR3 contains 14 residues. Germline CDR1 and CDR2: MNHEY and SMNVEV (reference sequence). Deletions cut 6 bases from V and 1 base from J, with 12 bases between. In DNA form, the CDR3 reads TGTGCCAGCAGAGATCCGTTCGGGAACACTGAAGCTTTCTTT. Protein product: CASRDPFGNTEAFF.

The CDR3 DNA follows: TGTGCCAGCAGCCAAATGACAGGGAACTATGGCTACACCTTC. It yields the protein CASSQMTGNYGYTF. The chain is built from TRBV7-9 and TRBJ1-2, with 7 positions matching TRBD1. CDR3 length: 14 amino acids. V gave up 5 bases and J gave up 2 bases; unmatched junction bases: 5. CDR1 is SEHNR and CDR2 is FQNEAQ in the germline V gene (reference sequence).

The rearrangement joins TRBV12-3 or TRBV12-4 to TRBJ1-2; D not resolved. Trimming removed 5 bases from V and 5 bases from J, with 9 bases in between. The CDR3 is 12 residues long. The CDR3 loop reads CASSLNEYGYTF. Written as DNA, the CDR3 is TGTGCCAGCAGTCTAAACGAGTATGGCTACACCTTC.

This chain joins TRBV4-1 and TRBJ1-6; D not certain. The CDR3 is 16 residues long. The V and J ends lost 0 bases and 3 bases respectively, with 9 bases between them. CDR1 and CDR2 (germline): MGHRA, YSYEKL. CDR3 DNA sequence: TGCGCCAGCAGCCAAGACGAGTCCTTCTATAATTCACCCCTCCACTTT. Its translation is CASSQDESFYNSPLHF.

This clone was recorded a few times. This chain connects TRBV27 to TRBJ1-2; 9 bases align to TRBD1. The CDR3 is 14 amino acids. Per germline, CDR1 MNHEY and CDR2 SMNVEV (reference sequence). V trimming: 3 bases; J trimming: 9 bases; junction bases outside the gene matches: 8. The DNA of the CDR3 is TGTGCCAGCAGTTTGGGGACAGGGAGTCGACGCTACACCTTC. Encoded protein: CASSLGTGSRRYTF.

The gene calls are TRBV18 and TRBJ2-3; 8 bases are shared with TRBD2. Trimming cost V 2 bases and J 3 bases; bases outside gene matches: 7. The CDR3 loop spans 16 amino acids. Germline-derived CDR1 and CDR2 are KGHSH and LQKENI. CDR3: CASSPYGGGLTDTQYF. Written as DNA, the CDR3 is TGTGCCAGCTCACCATATGGCGGGGGGTTAACAGATACGCAGTATTTT.

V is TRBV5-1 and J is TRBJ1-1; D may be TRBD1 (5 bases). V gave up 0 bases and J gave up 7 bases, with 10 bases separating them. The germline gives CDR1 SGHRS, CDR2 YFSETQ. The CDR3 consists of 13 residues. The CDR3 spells CASSLARGNEAFF. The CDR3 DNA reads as TGCGCCAGCAGCTTGGCCCGGGGGAATGAAGCTTTCTTT.

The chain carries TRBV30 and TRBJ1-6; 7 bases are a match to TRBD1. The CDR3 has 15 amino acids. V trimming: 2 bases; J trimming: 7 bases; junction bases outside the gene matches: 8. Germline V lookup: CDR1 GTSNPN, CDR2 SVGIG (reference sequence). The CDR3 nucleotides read TGTGCCTGGAGTATATCACCAGGGGGAAATTCACCCCTCCACTTT. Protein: CAWSISPGGNSPLHF. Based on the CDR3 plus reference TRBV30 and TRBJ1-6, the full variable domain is SQTIHQWPATLVQPVGSPLSLECTVEGTSNPNLYWYRQAAGRGLQLLFYSVGIGQISSEVPQNLSASRPQDRQFILSSKKLLLSDSGFYLCAWSISPGGNSPLHFGNGTRLTVT.

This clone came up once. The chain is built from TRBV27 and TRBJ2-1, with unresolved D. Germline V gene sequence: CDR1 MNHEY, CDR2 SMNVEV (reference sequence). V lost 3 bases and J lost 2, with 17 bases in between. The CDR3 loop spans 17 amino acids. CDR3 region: CASSFGLAADTYNEQFF. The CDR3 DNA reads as TGTGCCAGCAGTTTCGGGTTGGCGGCGGATACCTACAATGAGCAGTTCTTC.

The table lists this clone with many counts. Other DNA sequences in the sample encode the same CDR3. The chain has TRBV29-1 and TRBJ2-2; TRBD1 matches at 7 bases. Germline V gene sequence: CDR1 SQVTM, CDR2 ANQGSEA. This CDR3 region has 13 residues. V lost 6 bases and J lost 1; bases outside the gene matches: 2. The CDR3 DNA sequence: TGCAGCGTACGGACAGGGAACACCGGGGAGCTGTTTTTT. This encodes CSVRTGNTGELFF.

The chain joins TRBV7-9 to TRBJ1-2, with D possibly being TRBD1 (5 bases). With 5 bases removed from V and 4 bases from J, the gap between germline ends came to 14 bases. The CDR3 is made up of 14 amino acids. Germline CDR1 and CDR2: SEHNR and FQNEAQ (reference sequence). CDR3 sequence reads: CASSRLGEGYGYTF. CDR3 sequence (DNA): TGTGCCAGCAGCCGCCTAGGGGAGGGCTATGGCTACACCTTC.

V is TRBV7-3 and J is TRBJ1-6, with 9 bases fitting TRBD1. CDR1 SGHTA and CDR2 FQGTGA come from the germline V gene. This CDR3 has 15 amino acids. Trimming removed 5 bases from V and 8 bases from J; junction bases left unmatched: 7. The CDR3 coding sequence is TGTGCCAGCAGCCCAATCGGGGACAGGGATTCACCCCTCCACTTT. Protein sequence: CASSPIGDRDSPLHF.